These 27 T cell receptor beta chains were sequenced from one sample in a study of vaccination effects on CD4 cells after COVID-19. Pools of viral peptides were used by the ViraFEST assay to expand antigen-specific CD4+ T cells ahead of sequencing. Following 10 days of culture, CD4+ T cells were isolated. Each participant was given two doses of one vaccine (BNT162b2 or mRNA-1273). No cognate antigen is known for these TCRs. Method: immunoSEQ multiplex PCR; TCRdb's copy keeps in-frame clones and lacks some. Of under 85,000 clones in the sample, around four fifths are singletons; the top ten hold 1.1%. Sample: CD4+ T cells from PBMCs cultured with HCoV-OC43 spike peptides, taken after COVID-19 vaccination. The subset: HCoV-OC43 spike overlapping peptide pool stimulation. The receptors come from a human donor who received a COVID-19 vaccine.

The table lists this clone with a few counts. This chain joins TRBV6-5 and TRBJ1-1; D is undetermined. V lost 2 bases and J 1 base, leaving 8 bases between the germline ends. The germline CDR1 and CDR2 sequences are MNHEY and SVGAGI. The CDR3 spans 14 residues. The CDR3 spells CASSYTRGNTEAFF. The CDR3 region has the DNA TGTGCCAGCAGTTACACGCGGGGGAACACTGAAGCTTTCTTT.

This chain's CDR3 is CASSYSMGFSEQFF. The CDR3 DNA reads TGTGCCAGCAGTTACTCGATGGGGTTCAGTGAGCAGTTCTTC. The chain links TRBV6-6 to TRBJ2-1; D unresolved. The CDR3 spans 14 residues. Germline V lookup: CDR1 MNHNY, CDR2 SVGAGI (reference sequence). Trimming took 0 bases from V and 9 from J, leaving 12 bases between them.

The chain combines TRBV14 with TRBJ2-7; perhaps D is TRBD1 or TRBD2 (5 bases each). Germline CDR1 and CDR2: SGHDN and FVKESK. There are 14 residues in the CDR3. Trimming stripped 7 bases from V and 6 bases from J, with 19 bases between. CDR3 amino acids: CASNSPRGAFEQYV. The CDR3 DNA reads as TGTGCCAGCAACTCTCCCCGAGGGGCCTTCGAGCAGTACGTC.

This chain joins TRBV9 and TRBJ2-3, with a tentative D call TRBD2 (5 bases). CDR1 and CDR2 (germline): SGDLS, YYNGEE. Trimming left V 4 bases short and J 4 bases short, with 19 bases between. The CDR3 is 16 amino acids. The DNA for the CDR3 is TGTGCCAGCAGCACTTATCCGGAGGCCCGCGCAGATACGCAGTATTTT. Its protein is CASSTYPEARADTQYF.

The chain combines TRBV4-1 with TRBJ1-3; D unresolved. The germline V gene encodes CDR1 MGHRA and CDR2 YSYEKL. The CDR3 length is 10 residues. V lost 5 bases and J lost 8, with 4 bases in between. The CDR3 loop reads CASSGDTIYF. CDR3 nucleotide sequence: TGCGCCAGCAGCGGGGACACCATATATTTT.

The V gene is TRBV6-5, the J gene TRBJ1-2, with a tentative D call TRBD1 (6 bases). Germline V CDR1 and CDR2: MNHEY, SVGAGI. The CDR3 has 15 residues. V lost 6 bases and J lost 1, with 15 bases in between. This CDR3 reads CASRETGQLNYGYTF. In nucleotides, the CDR3 is TGTGCCAGCAGAGAGACGGGACAACTTAACTATGGCTACACCTTC.

CDR3 residues: CASRRSSNQPQHF. CDR3 sequence (DNA): TGTGCCAGCAGGAGGTCCAGCAATCAGCCCCAGCATTTT. The chain employs TRBV28 and TRBJ1-5; D is uncertain. The CDR3 is 13 residues long. Germline lookup yields CDR1 MDHEN and CDR2 SYDVKM. Trimming removed 6 bases from V and 1 base from J, with 7 bases in between.

V gene TRBV12-3 or TRBV12-4 combines with J gene TRBJ1-1; D unresolved. The length of the CDR3 is 13 residues. The V end was cut by 6 bases, the J end by 2 bases, with 10 bases between. DNA for the CDR3: TGTGCCAGCAGGCCCGGTGGAAACACTGAAGCTTTCTTT. Translation: CASRPGGNTEAFF.

V and J are TRBV15 and TRBJ2-3, with unresolved D. Germline CDR1 reads LNHNV; CDR2 reads YYDKDF (reference sequence). Trimming shortened V by 1 base and J by 3 bases, and 14 bases separated the two germline ends. The CDR3 is 16 residues long. Here the CDR3 reads CATSRAGRRVTDTQYF. The CDR3 DNA reads TGTGCCACCAGCAGAGCCGGACGGCGAGTGACAGATACGCAGTATTTT.

The rearrangement uses TRBV2 and TRBJ1-5; D unclear. The V gene's germline CDR1 is SNHLY and CDR2 FYNNEI. V was cut by 0 bases and J by 0 bases, with 6 bases left in between. The CDR3 has 15 amino acids. This chain's CDR3 is CASSEAKYSNQPQHF. CDR3 coding DNA: TGTGCCAGCAGTGAAGCAAAATATAGCAATCAGCCCCAGCATTTT.

This clone was seen only once. The chain combines TRBV4-1 with TRBJ2-5, with 7 bases matching TRBD2. Germline-derived CDR1 and CDR2 are MGHRA and YSYEKL. This CDR3 region has 14 residues. Germline trimming cut 5 bases from V and 4 bases from J; bases unmatched to any gene: 7. This CDR3 is CASSAVERGETQYF. In nucleotides, the CDR3 is TGCGCCAGCAGCGCAGTCGAGCGGGGAGAGACCCAGTACTTC.

The chain combines TRBV10-2 with TRBJ2-7; D is unclear. V lost 6 bases, J lost 5 bases, and 14 bases lay in between. The CDR3 consists of 13 residues. The V gene's germline CDR1 is WSHSY and CDR2 SAAADI. In DNA form, the CDR3 reads TGCGCCAGCAGGCAGATGGCCCTGAACGAGCAGTACGTC. Translation: CASRQMALNEQYV.

This clone was seen just once. The rearrangement joins TRBV7-2 to TRBJ2-5; TRBD1 agrees at 7 bases. Germline CDR1 and CDR2: SGHTA and FQGNSA. The trim removed 4 bases at V and 1 base at J, leaving 3 bases unmatched. This CDR3 comprises 14 residues. CDR3: CASSSYRGQETQYF. The CDR3 region has the DNA TGTGCCAGCAGCTCCTACAGGGGCCAAGAGACCCAGTACTTC.

V usage is TRBV2 and J usage is TRBJ1-1; 9 nucleotides line up with TRBD1. CDR1 SNHLY and CDR2 FYNNEI come from the germline V gene. The CDR3 has 13 amino acids. V trimming: 8 bases; J trimming: 0 bases; junction bases outside the gene matches: 1. The CDR3 nucleotides read TGTGCCAGCGGACAGGGGATGAACACTGAAGCTTTCTTT. It translates to CASGQGMNTEAFF.

The chain employs TRBV2 and TRBJ1-1; D possibly corresponds to TRBD1 (6 bases). Germline assignment: CDR1 SNHLY and CDR2 FYNNEI. Between the trimmed V and J ends, which lost 5 bases and 1 base, there was a span of 8 bases. The CDR3 contains 13 residues. Written as DNA, the CDR3 is TGTGCCAGCAGTACAGGGTCGAACACTGAAGCTTTCTTT. Translated, it gives CASSTGSNTEAFF.

This chain connects TRBV15 to TRBJ1-1, with D possibly matching TRBD1 (6 bases). Germline CDR1 is LNHNV and CDR2 is YYDKDF (reference sequence). The CDR3 contains 15 residues. Trimming took off 5 bases at V and 5 bases at J, with 18 bases between the two ends. The CDR3 here is CATSGGRGARTEAFF. The CDR3 coding sequence is TGTGCCACCAGCGGGGGGCGGGGGGCGAGAACTGAAGCTTTCTTT. The variable domain in full, with the rest retrieved from reference TRBV15 and TRBJ1-1, is DAMVIQNPRYQVTQFGKPVTLSCSQTLNHNVMYWYQQKSSQAPKLLFHYYDKDFNNEADTPDNFQSRRPNTSFCFLDIRSPGLGDTAMYLCATSGGRGARTEAFFGQGTRLTVV.

The V call is TRBV2, the J call TRBJ2-3; TRBD2 agrees at 8 bases. V was pared by 7 bases and J by 2 bases, with 8 bases of the junction left unmatched. CDR3 length: 15 amino acids. Germline CDR1 is SNHLY and CDR2 is FYNNEI. The CDR3: CASTETAGDTDTQYF. The CDR3 DNA reads TGTGCCAGCACAGAAACAGCGGGGGACACAGATACGCAGTATTTT.

This chain uses TRBV18 with TRBJ2-1; unclear D gene. Germline lookup yields CDR1 KGHSH and CDR2 LQKENI. The CDR3 runs 15 residues. The V end was cut by 1 base, the J end by 7 bases, with 14 bases between. The CDR3 reads CASSPLDLPGNEQFF. The CDR3 nucleotides read TGTGCCAGCTCACCACTGGACCTCCCCGGGAATGAGCAGTTCTTC.

This chain joins TRBV7-3 and TRBJ2-6; D may correspond to TRBD1 or TRBD2 (5 bases each). V was shortened by 7 bases and J by 0 bases, with 13 bases between the two germline ends. This CDR3 has 16 residues. Germline CDR1 is SGHTA and CDR2 is FQGTGA. CDR3 in DNA: TGTGCCAGCACCGTCGCTGGGGGCTCTGGGGCCAACGTCCTGACTTTC. Translated: CASTVAGGSGANVLTF.

V usage is TRBV4-3 and J usage is TRBJ2-2; D not resolved. CDR1 is LGHNA and CDR2 is YSLEER in the germline V gene. Trimming shortened V by 0 bases and J by 3 bases, and 8 bases separated the two germline ends. The CDR3 spans 15 residues. The CDR3 region is CASSQESAYTGELFF. CDR3 nucleotide sequence: TGCGCCAGCAGCCAAGAGTCAGCGTACACCGGGGAGCTGTTTTTT.

The chain joins TRBV6-5 to TRBJ2-5; D could derive from TRBD1 or TRBD2 (6 bases each). CDR1 and CDR2 from the germline V gene are MNHEY and SVGAGI. V lost 8 bases to trimming and J lost 7 bases, with 20 bases between them. The CDR3 spans 14 residues. DNA for the CDR3: TGTGCCAGCCTTGAGGGGGGCGCCGTCAGGACCCAGTACTTC. It is translated as CASLEGGAVRTQYF.

This clone has only a few counts. The chain combines TRBV6-5 with TRBJ2-2, with 7 bases matching TRBD1. The CDR3 runs 14 residues. Germline V gives CDR1 MNHEY, CDR2 SVGAGI. Trimming cost V 10 bases and J 5 bases; bases outside gene matches: 10. The CDR3 DNA reads TGTGCCACGCTGCGGACAGGACCTACCGGGGAGCTGTTTTTT. Translating it yields CATLRTGPTGELFF.

This sequence joins TRBV27 and TRBJ2-6; weak D call: TRBD1 (5 bases). Trimming pared 1 base from V and 3 bases from J, leaving 10 bases between. The CDR3 runs 16 residues. The germline gives CDR1 MNHEY, CDR2 SMNVEV (reference sequence). The CDR3 bases are TGTGCCAGCAGTTTATACAGGAGTGGTGGGGCCAACGTCCTGACTTTC. Translated, it gives CASSLYRSGGANVLTF.

This clone was counted between two and nine times. The chain links TRBV10-1 to TRBJ2-3, with D possibly matching TRBD1 (6 bases). The CDR3 runs 15 residues. Germline CDR1 reads WNHNN; CDR2 reads SYGVQD (reference sequence). Trimming stripped 1 base from V and 5 bases from J, with 13 bases between. The CDR3 sequence: CASSEWTAKVDTQYF. CDR3 DNA sequence: TGCGCCAGCAGTGAGTGGACAGCTAAGGTAGATACGCAGTATTTT.

The rearrangement uses TRBV19 and TRBJ1-2, with D perhaps TRBD1 (6 bases). Trimming stripped 8 bases from V and 5 bases from J, with 18 bases between. Germline values: CDR1 LNHDA, CDR2 SQIVND (reference sequence). The CDR3 contains 14 residues. The DNA for the CDR3 is TGTGCCAGTCAACAGGGCCCCGGGCTGTATGGCTACACCTTC. This codes for CASQQGPGLYGYTF. Full variable domain (missing parts from reference TRBV19 and TRBJ1-2): DGGITQSPKYLFRKEGQNVTLSCEQNLNHDAMYWYRQDPGQGLRLIYYSQIVNDFQKGDIAEGYSVSREKKESFPLTVTSAQKNPTAFYLCASQQGPGLYGYTFGSGTRLTVV.

The chain carries TRBV7-9 and TRBJ1-2; D is perhaps TRBD1 (5 bases). With 3 bases removed from V and 8 bases from J, the gap between germline ends came to 13 bases. This CDR3 has 13 amino acids. Germline V gene lookup returns CDR1 SEHNR and CDR2 FQNEAQ (reference sequence). In nucleotides, the CDR3 is TGTGCCAGCAGCTTCCCGGGACTCGGAGGCTACACCTTC. Translating it yields CASSFPGLGGYTF.

The V gene is TRBV6-5, the J gene TRBJ2-7; D tentatively reads TRBD1 or TRBD2 (5 bases each). The CDR3 extends over 14 amino acids. Germline loops: CDR1 MNHEY, CDR2 SVGAGI. V lost 5 bases, J lost 2 bases, and 13 bases lay in between. CDR3 nucleotide sequence: TGTGCCAGCAGTCCCCGAGGGGAACCCTACGAGCAGTACGTC. Translation gives CASSPRGEPYEQYV.